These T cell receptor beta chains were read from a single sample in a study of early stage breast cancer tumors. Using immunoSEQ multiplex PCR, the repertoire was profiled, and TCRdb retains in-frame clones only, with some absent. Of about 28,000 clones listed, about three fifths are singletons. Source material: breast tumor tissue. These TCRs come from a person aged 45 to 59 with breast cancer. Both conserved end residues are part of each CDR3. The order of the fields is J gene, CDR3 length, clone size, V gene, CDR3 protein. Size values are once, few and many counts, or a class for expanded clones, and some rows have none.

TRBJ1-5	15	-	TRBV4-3	CASSQGFGRTEPQHF
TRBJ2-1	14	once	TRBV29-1	CSVALSGRLGEQFF
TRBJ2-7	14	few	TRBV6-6	CASTQDPEAYEQYF
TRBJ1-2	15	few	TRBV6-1	CASSDRQGAKDGYTF
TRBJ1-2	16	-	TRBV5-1	CASSLGPAEANYGYTF
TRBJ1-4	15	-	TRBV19	CASSILTGGNEKLFF
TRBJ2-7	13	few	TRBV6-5	CASSRTGTYEQYF
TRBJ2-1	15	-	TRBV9	CASSTEGAPHNEQFF
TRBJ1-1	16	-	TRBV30	CAWNGLSRDLNTEAFF
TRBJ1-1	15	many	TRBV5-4	CASSSSNRGGTEAFF
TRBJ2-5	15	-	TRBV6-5	CASTPGAGKGETQYF
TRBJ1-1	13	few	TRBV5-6	CASRQQGITEAFF
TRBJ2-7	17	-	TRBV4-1	CASSLNTQAGNRYEQYF
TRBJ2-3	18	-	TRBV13	CASSTGLAGRRGTDTQYF
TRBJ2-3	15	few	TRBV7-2	CASSPQRVSTDTQYF
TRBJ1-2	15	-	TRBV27	CASSSYFGGNYGYTF
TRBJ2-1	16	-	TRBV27	CASRRPGLAGVGEQFF
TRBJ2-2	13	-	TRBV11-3	CASSFGFGGELFF
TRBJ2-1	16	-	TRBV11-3	CASSLDTSGKVNEQFF
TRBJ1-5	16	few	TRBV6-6	CASSYSYGYSNQPQHF
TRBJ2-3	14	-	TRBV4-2	CASAASASTDTQYF
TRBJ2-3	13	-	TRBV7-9	CASSLSAGDTQYF
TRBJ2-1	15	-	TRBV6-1	CASSGGTGGYNEQFF
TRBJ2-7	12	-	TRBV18	CASGQGDYEQYF
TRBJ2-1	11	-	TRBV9	CASSVAGEQFF
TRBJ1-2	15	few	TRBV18	CASSPRPPVDYGYTF
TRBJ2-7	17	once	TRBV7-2	CASSPDLAGGVAYEQYF
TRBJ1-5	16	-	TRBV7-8	CASSRLDRGENQPQHF
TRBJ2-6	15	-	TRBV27	CASSLQGIRANVLTF
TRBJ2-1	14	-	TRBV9	CASSGRGGYNEQFF
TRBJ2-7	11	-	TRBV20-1	CSAGGMNEQYF
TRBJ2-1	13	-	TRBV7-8	CASSLLSGQGQFF
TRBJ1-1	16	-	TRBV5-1	CASSLERGQGMAEAFF
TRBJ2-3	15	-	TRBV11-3	CASSLGNRATDTQYF
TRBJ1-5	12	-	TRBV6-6	CASSLTDQPQHF
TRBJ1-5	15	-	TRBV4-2	CASSQDLGGNQPQHF
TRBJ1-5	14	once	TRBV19	CASSIRADNQPQHF
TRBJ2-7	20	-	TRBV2	CASSGSGTSANLGTPYEQYF
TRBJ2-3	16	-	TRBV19	CASSISGLAGVDTQYF
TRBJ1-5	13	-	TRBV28	CASSLGGFQPQHF
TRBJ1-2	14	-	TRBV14	CASSQVPAGYGYTF
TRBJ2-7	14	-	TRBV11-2	CASSTQGNRYEQYF
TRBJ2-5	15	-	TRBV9	CASSVGSIQVETQYF
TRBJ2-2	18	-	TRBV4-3	CASSQEGGSGGNTGELFF